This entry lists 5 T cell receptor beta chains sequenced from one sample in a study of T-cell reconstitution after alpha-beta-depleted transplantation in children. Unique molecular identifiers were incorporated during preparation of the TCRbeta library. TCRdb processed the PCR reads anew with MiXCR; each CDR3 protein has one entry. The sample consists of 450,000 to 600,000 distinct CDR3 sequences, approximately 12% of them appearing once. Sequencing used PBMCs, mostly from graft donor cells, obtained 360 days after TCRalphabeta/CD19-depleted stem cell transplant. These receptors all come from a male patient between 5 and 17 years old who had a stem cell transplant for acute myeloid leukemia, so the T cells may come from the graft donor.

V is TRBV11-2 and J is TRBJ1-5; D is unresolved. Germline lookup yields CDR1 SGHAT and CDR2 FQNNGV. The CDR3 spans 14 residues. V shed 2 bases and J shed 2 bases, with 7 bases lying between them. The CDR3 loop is CASSLMGGNQPQHF. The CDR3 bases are TGTGCCAGCAGCTTAATGGGCGGCAATCAGCCCCAGCATTTT.

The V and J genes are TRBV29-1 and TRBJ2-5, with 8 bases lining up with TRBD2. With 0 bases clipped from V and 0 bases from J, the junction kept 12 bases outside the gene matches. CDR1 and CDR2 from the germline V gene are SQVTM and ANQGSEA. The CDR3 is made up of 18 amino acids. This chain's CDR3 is CSVEDYGARGAYQETQYF. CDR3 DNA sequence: TGCAGCGTTGAAGATTACGGCGCGCGGGGGGCGTACCAAGAGACCCAGTACTTC.

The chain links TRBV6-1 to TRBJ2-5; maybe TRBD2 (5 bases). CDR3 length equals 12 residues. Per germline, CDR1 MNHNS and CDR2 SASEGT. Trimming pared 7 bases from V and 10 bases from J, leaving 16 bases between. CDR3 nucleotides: TGTGCCAGCACTGCGGTGAGGAGGCACCAGTACTTC. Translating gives CASTAVRRHQYF.

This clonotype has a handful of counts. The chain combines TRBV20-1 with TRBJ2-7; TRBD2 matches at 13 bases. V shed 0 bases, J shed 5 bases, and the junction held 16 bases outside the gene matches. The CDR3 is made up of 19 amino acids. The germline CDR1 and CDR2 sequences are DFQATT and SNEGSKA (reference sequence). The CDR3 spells CSARDRRALTSGRYHEQYF. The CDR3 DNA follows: TGCAGTGCTAGAGATCGCAGGGCCCTGACTAGCGGGAGGTACCACGAGCAGTACTTC.

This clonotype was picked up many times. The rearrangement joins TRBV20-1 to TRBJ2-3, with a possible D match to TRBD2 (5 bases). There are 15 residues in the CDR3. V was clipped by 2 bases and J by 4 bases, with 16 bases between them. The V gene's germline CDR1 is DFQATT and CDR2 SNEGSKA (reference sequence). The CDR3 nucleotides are TGCAGTGCTAGACCTCTCCTTAGCGAGGCAGATACGCAGTATTTT. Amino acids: CSARPLLSEADTQYF.